The following is a T cell receptor beta chain sequence with its context. This entry belongs to a study of blood T cell repertoires in COVID-19. Study background: Acute and convalescent COVID-19 specimens originated in the United States, Italy and Spain. Sources were T cells, B-cell-depleted T cells, or PBMCs; the material itself was cDNA or gDNA.

The CDR3 is 14 amino acids. The V end was cut by 5 bases, the J end by 4 bases, with 14 bases between. CDR1 and CDR2 from the germline V gene are SNHLY and FYNNEI. As processed by the authors: Amplifying reference gene primers gave estimates of nucleated cell counts. TCRdb's table, derived via immunoSEQ multiplex PCR, lists solely in-frame clones and lacks some. V, J and clone size are taken as reported in that table, and D and trimming were inferred from the DNA itself. The table records about 140,000 clones, just under 90% of them present only once. This sequence joins TRBV2 and TRBJ1-1; tentatively, D is TRBD1 (5 bases). The receptor was isolated from a woman aged 35 to 49 with acute or convalescent COVID-19. Sequencing was performed on peripheral blood. The CDR3 spells CASSSEVRGTEAFF. As DNA, the CDR3 is TGTGCCAGCAGTTCAGAAGTTAGGGGCACTGAAGCTTTCTTT.